This T cell receptor (beta chain) was found in a study of T cells in Graves' hyperthyroidism and ophthalmopathy (dated 2019 in TCRdb). Looking at the study overall: Peripheral blood samples were taken at initial diagnosis, before any treatment was given. In addition, the study compared T-cell repertoires in thyroid tissue and in blood from five to seven Graves' hyperthyroidism patients. TCR V-J signatures able to tell the groups apart were searched for in a discovery cohort of about a hundred patients, of whom roughly 42 had Graves' ophthalmopathy and around 58 had stable Graves' hyperthyroidism. An independent validation cohort of 18 to 20 hyperthyroidism patients and roughly 16 patients who later progressed to ophthalmopathy tested prospective prediction of ophthalmopathy. TCR Vbeta CDR3 sequencing of roughly 140 peripheral blood samples (more than 40 ophthalmopathy, around 80 hyperthyroidism and about 17 progressor patients) is reported in the paper. Following sampling, methimazole starting at 30 mg daily was given to hyperthyroidism patients, and high-dose intravenous methylprednisolone was given to ophthalmopathy patients. The 85 to 100 discovery patients were randomly split 7:3 into training and test sets. Overall study outcomes, separate from this receptor: Most expanded thyroid clonotypes (frequency above 0.001) were also detected in blood, suggesting blood repertoires may reflect thyroid immune responses. In validation, progression to ophthalmopathy was predicted by the model with roughly 71% sensitivity and 72% to 85% specificity, a median of approximately 6.5 months before onset. Sample size was not statistically predetermined, and investigators were not blinded to group allocation. A model built on a 13 V-J signature distinguished ophthalmopathy from stable hyperthyroidism, reaching around 88% sensitivity and 81.08% specificity in cross-validation and 80%/75% in testing.

This clonotype has a count of ten or more. Its antigen is unknown. Qualities for individual bases were not recorded, and no much larger clone is one base off. The germline V gene provides CDR1 ENHRY and CDR2 SYGVKD. From cysteine to phenylalanine, the CDR3 is 13 amino acids long. Kept here is only the CDR3 DNA, which spans 39 bases and is read in frame from base 1. Clipping removes 4 bases from V and 2 bases from J, with 2 as the unmatched junction base count. The TCR beta CDR3 regions were amplified from RNA transcripts. The TCR CDR3 was subjected to a first round of RT-PCR using the HTBI primer set and the Qiagen OneStep RT-PCR kit. Libraries were constructed in a second round of multiplex PCR, after which size selection and purification were carried out. The libraries were sequenced on an Illumina HiSeq2000 using paired-end 100 bp reads. As for how the authors treated the data: SOAPnuke was used to process the raw data, removing reads that contained adapters or uncalled bases, had a mean Phred below 15, or lacked an exact match to the constant primer or identifier. High-quality paired reads were merged using COPE v1.2.5, and each unique nucleotide sequence was defined as a clonotype. Clonotypes were aligned to IMGT TRBV, TRBD and TRBJ reference segments using MiTCR v1.1. Only V-J combinations with frequency above 0.0001, covering roughly 99% of repertoires, were analysed. A TCS score was defined as the ratio of F50 (clonal expansion) to E x V (chaos), with BLOSUM62-based TCRdist applied between CDR3 peptides within each V-J. Welch's t-statistics and random forest reduced 514 V-J features to 10 to 15, which were used in a naive Bayes classifier (R e1071). TCRdb reran the public reads through fastp at Q25 and MiXCR, keeping productive beta chains. Merged by CDR3 protein, the rows form single entries marked with the most common genes and DNA. These V and J calls are TCRdb output, not the study's own analysis. In all, the sample holds around 280,000 distinct CDR3 sequences, and about 13% of those were seen once. The ten largest clones capture roughly 7.7% of the sample.

A patient counted as having stable Graves' hyperthyroidism if no progression to ophthalmopathy occurred over 18 months of follow-up. Hyperthyroidism patients were aged 18 to 65 years and newly diagnosed, with disease duration of less than 2 months. Patients with uncontrolled infections, other autoimmune diseases, pregnancy or lactation were excluded. Diagnoses were based on clinical symptoms, serum thyroxine and TRAb, thyroid ultrasound and orbital computed tomography. PBMCs were separated from 8 to 10 ml of fresh peripheral blood using Ficoll-Paque density gradient centrifugation. Total RNA was extracted using Trizol reagent, and RNA quality was assessed on an Agilent 2100 Bioanalyzer.

The chain uses TRBV10-3 and TRBJ2-7, and 7 junction bases match TRBD1. The material sequenced was blood. This clonotype was sampled from a middle-aged woman with Graves' hyperthyroidism. The DNA sequence is given as TGTGCCATCAGTGGACAGGGAGCCTACGAGCAGTACTTC. Translation gives CAISGQGAYEQYF.